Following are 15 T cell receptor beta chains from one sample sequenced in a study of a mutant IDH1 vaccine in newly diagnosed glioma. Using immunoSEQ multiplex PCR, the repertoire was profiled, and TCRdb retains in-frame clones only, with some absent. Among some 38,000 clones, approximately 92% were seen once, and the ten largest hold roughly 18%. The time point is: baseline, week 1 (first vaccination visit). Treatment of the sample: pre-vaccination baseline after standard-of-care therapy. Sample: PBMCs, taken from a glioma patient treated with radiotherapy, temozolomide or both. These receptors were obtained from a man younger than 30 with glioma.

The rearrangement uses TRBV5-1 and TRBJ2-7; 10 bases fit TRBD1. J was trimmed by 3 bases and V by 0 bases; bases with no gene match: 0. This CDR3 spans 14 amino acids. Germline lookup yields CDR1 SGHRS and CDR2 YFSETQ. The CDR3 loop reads CASSLGTGGYEQYF. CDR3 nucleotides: TGCGCCAGCAGCTTGGGGACAGGGGGCTACGAGCAGTACTTC.

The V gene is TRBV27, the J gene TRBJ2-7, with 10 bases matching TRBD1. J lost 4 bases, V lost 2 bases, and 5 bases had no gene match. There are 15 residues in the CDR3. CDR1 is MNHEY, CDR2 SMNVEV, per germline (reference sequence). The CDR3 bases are TGTGCCAGCAGTTTAATGCGGACAGGGGGTTACGAGCAGTACTTC. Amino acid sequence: CASSLMRTGGYEQYF.

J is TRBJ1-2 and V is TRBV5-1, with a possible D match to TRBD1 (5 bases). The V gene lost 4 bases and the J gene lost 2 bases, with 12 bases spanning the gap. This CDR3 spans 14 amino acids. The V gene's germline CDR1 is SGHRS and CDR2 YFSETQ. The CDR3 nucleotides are TGCGCCAGCAGCGCGCGGACAACGAACTATGGCTACACCTTC. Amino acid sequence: CASSARTTNYGYTF.

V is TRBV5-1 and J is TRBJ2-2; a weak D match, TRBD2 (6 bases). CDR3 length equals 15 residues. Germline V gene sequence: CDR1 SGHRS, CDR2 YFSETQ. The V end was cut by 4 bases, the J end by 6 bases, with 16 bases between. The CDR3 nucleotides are TGCGCCAGCAGCCGGGACTCTTTTTACGCCGGGGAGCTGTTTTTT. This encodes CASSRDSFYAGELFF.

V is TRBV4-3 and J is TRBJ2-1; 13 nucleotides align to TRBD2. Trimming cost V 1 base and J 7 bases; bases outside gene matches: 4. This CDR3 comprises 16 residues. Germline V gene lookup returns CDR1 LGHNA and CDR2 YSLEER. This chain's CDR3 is CASSQGGTSGVNEQFF. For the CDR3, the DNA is TGCGCCAGCAGCCAAGGGGGGACTAGCGGGGTGAATGAGCAGTTCTTC.

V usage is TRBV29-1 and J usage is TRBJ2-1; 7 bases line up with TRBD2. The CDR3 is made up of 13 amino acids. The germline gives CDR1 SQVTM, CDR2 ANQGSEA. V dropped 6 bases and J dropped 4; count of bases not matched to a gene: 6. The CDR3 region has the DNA TGCAGCGTGGTGCAGGGAGGGTACAATGAGCAGTTCTTC. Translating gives CSVVQGGYNEQFF.

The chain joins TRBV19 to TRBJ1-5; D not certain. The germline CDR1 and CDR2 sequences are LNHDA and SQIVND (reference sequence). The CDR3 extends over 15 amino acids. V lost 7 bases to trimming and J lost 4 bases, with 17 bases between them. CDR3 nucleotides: TGTGCCAGTAAAATTGCGCAGGCGGATAATCAGCCCCAGCATTTT. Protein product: CASKIAQADNQPQHF.

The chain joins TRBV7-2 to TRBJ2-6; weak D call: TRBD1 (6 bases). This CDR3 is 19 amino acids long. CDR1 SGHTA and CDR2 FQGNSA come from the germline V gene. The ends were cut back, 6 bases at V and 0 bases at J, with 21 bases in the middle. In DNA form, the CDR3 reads TGTGCCAGCAGGCTCCTTTTCACAGGGCTCCACTCTGGGGCCAACGTCCTGACTTTC. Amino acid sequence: CASRLLFTGLHSGANVLTF.

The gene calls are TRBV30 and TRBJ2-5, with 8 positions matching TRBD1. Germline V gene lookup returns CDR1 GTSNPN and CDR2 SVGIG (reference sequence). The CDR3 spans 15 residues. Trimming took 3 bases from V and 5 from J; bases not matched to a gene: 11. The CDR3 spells CAWSHGQGWGETQYF. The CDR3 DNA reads TGTGCCTGGAGCCACGGACAGGGTTGGGGGGAGACCCAGTACTTC.

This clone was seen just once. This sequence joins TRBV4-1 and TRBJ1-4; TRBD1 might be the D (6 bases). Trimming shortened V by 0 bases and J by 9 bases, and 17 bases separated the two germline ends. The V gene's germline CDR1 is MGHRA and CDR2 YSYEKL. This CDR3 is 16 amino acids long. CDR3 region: CASSQDLDSPPQKLFF. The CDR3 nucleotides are TGCGCCAGCAGCCAAGATCTGGACAGTCCGCCCCAAAAACTGTTTTTT.

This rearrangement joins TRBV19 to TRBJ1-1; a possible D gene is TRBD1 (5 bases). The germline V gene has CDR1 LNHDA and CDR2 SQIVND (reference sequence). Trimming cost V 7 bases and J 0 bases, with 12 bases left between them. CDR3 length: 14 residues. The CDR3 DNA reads TGTGCCAGTACCTCCCCAGGGTTGAACACTGAAGCTTTCTTT. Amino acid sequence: CASTSPGLNTEAFF.

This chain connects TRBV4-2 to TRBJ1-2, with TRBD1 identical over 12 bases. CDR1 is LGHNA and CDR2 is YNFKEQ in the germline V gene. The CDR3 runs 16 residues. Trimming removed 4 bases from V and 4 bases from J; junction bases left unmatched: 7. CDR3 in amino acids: CASSPDGTGGIYGYTF. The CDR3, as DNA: TGTGCCAGCAGCCCAGATGGGACAGGGGGCATCTATGGCTACACCTTC.

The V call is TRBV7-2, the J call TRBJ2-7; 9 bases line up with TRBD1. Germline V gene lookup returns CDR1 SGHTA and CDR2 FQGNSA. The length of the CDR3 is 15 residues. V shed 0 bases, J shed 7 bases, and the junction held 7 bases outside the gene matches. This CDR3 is CASSLAVGQGKEQYF. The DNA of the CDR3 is TGTGCCAGCAGCTTAGCTGTCGGACAGGGGAAGGAGCAGTACTTC.

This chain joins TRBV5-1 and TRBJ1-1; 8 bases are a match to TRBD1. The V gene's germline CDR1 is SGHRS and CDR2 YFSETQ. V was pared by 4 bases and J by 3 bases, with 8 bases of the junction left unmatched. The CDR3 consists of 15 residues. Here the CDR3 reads CASSLQGAGDTEAFF. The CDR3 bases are TGCGCCAGCAGCCTCCAGGGGGCTGGCGACACTGAAGCTTTCTTT.

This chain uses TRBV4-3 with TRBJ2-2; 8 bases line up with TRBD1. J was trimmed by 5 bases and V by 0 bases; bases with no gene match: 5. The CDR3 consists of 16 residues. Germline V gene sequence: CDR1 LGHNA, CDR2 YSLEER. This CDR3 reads CASSQDGQGRTGELFF. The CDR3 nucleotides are TGCGCCAGCAGCCAAGATGGACAGGGTCGAACCGGGGAGCTGTTTTTT.